Sequencing of this T cell receptor beta chain was carried out in a study of identical twins. Only a few counts were recorded for this clonotype. The J segment lost 5 bases and the V segment lost 2 bases, leaving 8 bases of the junction unmatched. Germline V gives CDR1 SEHNR, CDR2 FQNEAQ (reference sequence). The CDR3 totals 16 residues. TCRdb used MiXCR to reprocess the 5' RACE reads, holding one entry per CDR3 protein. The sample lists fewer than 650,000 distinct CDR3 sequences, just over 7% seen once, with less than 2% in the top ten. These records were also assigned to another study, of yellow fever vaccine responses in identical twins.

Sequencing was performed on PBMCs. This chain connects TRBV7-9 to TRBJ2-1; 8 bases fit TRBD2. This sequence originates from a young woman in good health. This CDR3 is CASSLIGLAGHNEQFF. DNA of the CDR3: TGTGCCAGCAGCTTAATTGGGCTAGCGGGCCACAATGAGCAGTTCTTC.